This is a list of T cell receptor beta chains from one sample in a study of vaccination effects on CD4 cells after COVID-19. TCRdb's table, derived via immunoSEQ multiplex PCR, lists solely in-frame clones and lacks some. The sample has about 55,000 clones, 55% to 75% seen once. Their antigens remain unidentified. The sample here was CD4+ T cells from PBMCs cultured with SARS-CoV-2 spike peptides, taken before COVID-19 vaccination. Receptors originate from a human donor who received a COVID-19 vaccine. Each CDR3 is given with its conserved first and last residue. Fields, in order: clone size, D gene, J gene, V gene, CDR3 DNA, CDR3 protein. A D gene is named only where the DNA matches it firmly. Clone size is stated in some rows and not others, as once, few, many or a class when expanded.

.	.	TRBJ1-4	TRBV5-1	TGCGCCAGCAGCTTGGGGGGCACTAATGAAAAACTGTTTTTT	CASSLGGTNEKLFF
.	TRBD2	TRBJ2-5	TRBV30	TGTGCCTGGACGGGGGGGAAAATGATAGGGGCCCAAGAGACCCAGTACTTC	CAWTGGKMIGAQETQYF
.	.	TRBJ2-7	TRBV6-2/TRBV6-3	TGTGCCAGCAGCCTCAGGGGTTGGACGCAAGTATACGAGCAGTACTTC	CASSLRGWTQVYEQYF
few	.	TRBJ2-2	TRBV5-4	TGTGCCAGCAGCTTGGCGAACACCGGGGAGCTGTTTTTT	CASSLANTGELFF
.	.	TRBJ2-2	TRBV2	TGTGCCAGCAGTGCCGACCGAAGGGGGTTGACCGGGGAGCTGTTTTTT	CASSADRRGLTGELFF
.	.	TRBJ2-7	TRBV27	TGTGCCAGCAGTTTATCGCGGGCCTACGAGCAGTACTTC	CASSLSRAYEQYF
.	.	TRBJ1-2	TRBV5-1	TGCGCCAGCAGCTTGACAGGCGCGGGCCAAGGGGGCTACACCTTC	CASSLTGAGQGGYTF
.	TRBD2	TRBJ2-3	TRBV5-1	TGCGCCAGCAGCCGCGAGACTAGCAGAGGTTTGGCAGATACGCAGTATTTT	CASSRETSRGLADTQYF
.	.	TRBJ2-5	TRBV11-2	TGTGCCAGCAGCTTAGATAGGTGGCAAGAGACCCAGTACTTC	CASSLDRWQETQYF
.	TRBD1	TRBJ1-3	TRBV19	TGTGCCAGTAGTATCTTTGGTCCAGACCGACAGGGAGCGGTTGGAAACACCATATATTTT	CASSIFGPDRQGAVGNTIYF
.	TRBD1	TRBJ2-5	TRBV5-1	TGCGCCAGCAGCTTGGATGGACAGGCATTCGAGACCCAGTACTTC	CASSLDGQAFETQYF
.	.	TRBJ2-4	TRBV5-1	TGCGCCAGCAGCCCCGGGGGATACAAAAACATTCAGTACTTC	CASSPGGYKNIQYF
.	.	TRBJ2-3	TRBV9	TGTGCCAGCAGCGCCAAGCCTAGCACAGATACGCAGTATTTT	CASSAKPSTDTQYF
.	TRBD1	TRBJ2-7	TRBV11-2	TGTGCCAGCAGCTTCCACAGTTTGGACAGGCCAAACTACGAGCAGTACTTC	CASSFHSLDRPNYEQYF
.	.	TRBJ1-4	TRBV3-1/TRBV3-2	TGTGCCAGCAGCCTCCTTGGAACTAATGAAAAACTGTTTTTT	CASSLLGTNEKLFF
.	.	TRBJ2-7	TRBV7-8	TGTGCCAGCAGCTTCCGGGAGCGGTTCTACGAGCAGTACTTC	CASSFRERFYEQYF
.	.	TRBJ2-7	TRBV30	TGTGCCTGGAGCGTGTTGGGGCACACCTACGAGCAGTACTTC	CAWSVLGHTYEQYF
.	TRBD1	TRBJ1-2	TRBV18	TGTGCCAGCTCACGGGACAGGGTAGACGCTAACTATGGCTACACCTTC	CASSRDRVDANYGYTF
.	.	TRBJ1-2	TRBV24-1	TGTGCCACCAGTGACTCAAACTATGGCTACACCTTC	CATSDSNYGYTF
.	.	TRBJ2-7	TRBV6-5	TGTGCCAGCCTCCGCGTGGGCGGCACCTACGAGCAGTACTTC	CASLRVGGTYEQYF
.	.	TRBJ2-7	TRBV2	TGTGCCAGCAGTGAGGCCGGACGACGGGAGCAGTACTTC	CASSEAGRREQYF
.	.	TRBJ1-2	TRBV19	TGTGCCAGTAGTACCCCACCATCGTCCGGCTACACCTTC	CASSTPPSSGYTF
.	.	TRBJ2-7	TRBV5-6	TGTGCCAGCAGCCAACCCCACAGGGACTACGAGCAGTACTTC	CASSQPHRDYEQYF
few	TRBD1	TRBJ1-5	TRBV3-1/TRBV3-2	TGTGCCAGCAGCCAAGGGGGACAGGGCAATCAGCCCCAGCATTTT	CASSQGGQGNQPQHF
.	TRBD1	TRBJ1-2	TRBV28	TGTGCCAGCAGTTTACTTGGACAGGGCGACCTTAACTATGGCTACACCTTC	CASSLLGQGDLNYGYTF
.	.	TRBJ1-3	TRBV5-1	TGCGCCAGCAGCTTGGTCCGCCAGGGATTTTCGGGAAACACCATATATTTT	CASSLVRQGFSGNTIYF
.	TRBD1	TRBJ1-1	TRBV27	TGTGCCAGCAGCCCTTCAGCGTGGTACAGGGGGCCGAGAGGCACTGAAGCTTTCTTT	CASSPSAWYRGPRGTEAFF
.	TRBD1	TRBJ1-5	TRBV13	TGTGCCAGCAGCCCGACCGTGGATCTATGGGGACGGACAGGGGGTCATCAGCCCCAGCATTTT	CASSPTVDLWGRTGGHQPQHF
.	TRBD1	TRBJ1-6	TRBV28	TGTGCCAGCACTTATACACGAGACAGGGCCCATTCACCCCTCCACTTT	CASTYTRDRAHSPLHF
many	TRBD2	TRBJ2-7	TRBV9	TGTGCCAGCAGCGTAGACCCACTAGCGGGTGGCTACGAGCAGTACTTC	CASSVDPLAGGYEQYF
.	TRBD2	TRBJ2-7	TRBV13	TGTGCCAGCAGCTCCACCGGGACTAGCGTCCTCTCCTACGAGCAGTACTTC	CASSSTGTSVLSYEQYF
many	.	TRBJ2-7	TRBV19	TGTGCCAGTAGTATCATGGAGGGGTCAGGCGAGCAGTACTTC	CASSIMEGSGEQYF
.	TRBD1	TRBJ1-1	TRBV9	TGTGCCAGCAGCGTAGAAGAAGGACAGGGAAGAGCTTTCTTT	CASSVEEGQGRAFF
.	.	TRBJ1-1	TRBV7-2	TGTGCCAGCAGCTTAGTGGCAATCGCTGAAGCTTTCTTT	CASSLVAIAEAFF
.	.	TRBJ2-7	TRBV4-3	TGCGCCAGCAGCCAGAACCTAGAGAGCTCCTACGAGCAGTACTTC	CASSQNLESSYEQYF
.	.	TRBJ1-1	TRBV15	TGTGCCACCAGCAGAGATCTGGGGGCCGCTGAAGCTTTCTTT	CATSRDLGAAEAFF
.	TRBD1	TRBJ1-1	TRBV30	TGTGCCTGCCCGGGACAGGGGGAAGCTTTCTTT	CACPGQGEAFF
.	.	TRBJ1-3	TRBV29-1	TGCAGCGTTCAGACAGCCTCTGGAAACACCATATATTTT	CSVQTASGNTIYF
.	.	TRBJ2-1	TRBV5-1	TGCGCCAGCAGCTTGGACGCGGTTAGCTCCTACAATGAGCAGTTCTTC	CASSLDAVSSYNEQFF
.	.	TRBJ2-2	TRBV6-5	TGTGCCAGCAGTTTTCGCGGGACAGCAAACACCGGGGAGCTGTTTTTT	CASSFRGTANTGELFF
few	.	TRBJ2-7	TRBV5-1	TGCGCCAGCAGCTTGGCGGGAGTGGCGTCCGAGCAGTACTTC	CASSLAGVASEQYF
.	.	TRBJ1-5	TRBV30	TGTGCCTGGAGTGTCTCGGGCTGGGTCATTAGCAATCAGCCCCAGCATTTT	CAWSVSGWVISNQPQHF
.	.	TRBJ2-3	TRBV19	TGTGCCAGTAGTATGGTCGGGAATACGCAGTATTTT	CASSMVGNTQYF
.	.	TRBJ1-5	TRBV6-5	TGTGCCAGCAGCCCCAGAGAAAATGCGGGTCAGCCCCAGCATTTT	CASSPRENAGQPQHF
.	TRBD2	TRBJ2-1	TRBV7-9	TGTGCCAGCAGCACTAGCGGGGGGCCTAGTAATGAGCAGTTCTTC	CASSTSGGPSNEQFF
.	TRBD2	TRBJ2-3	TRBV5-1	TGCGCCAGCAGCATCGGGACTAGCGGGAGAGGTGTAACAGATACGCAGTATTTT	CASSIGTSGRGVTDTQYF
.	TRBD2	TRBJ2-1	TRBV3-1/TRBV3-2	TGTGCCAGCAGCCCTTCTAGCGGGGGAACCTACAATGAGCAATTCTTC	CASSPSSGGTYNEQFF
few	TRBD1	TRBJ1-4	TRBV5-1	TGCGCCAGCAGCTTGGAGACAGGGCGCGTGGTGAAACTGTTTTTT	CASSLETGRVVKLFF
.	.	TRBJ1-6	TRBV27	TGTGCCAGCAGTTCGGGATATAATTCACCCCTCCACTTT	CASSSGYNSPLHF
.	.	TRBJ1-5	TRBV27	TGTGCCAGCAAGCTAACCGCGCGGCATAGCAATCAGCCCCAGCATTTT	CASKLTARHSNQPQHF
.	.	TRBJ2-1	TRBV6-5	TGTGCCAGCAGTTCTGGACTCGCTTCCTACAATGAGCAGTTCTTC	CASSSGLASYNEQFF
.	.	TRBJ2-3	TRBV5-1	TGCGCCAGCAGCTTGGGGGGGCTTGCTCGGACAGATACGCAGTATTTT	CASSLGGLARTDTQYF
.	.	TRBJ2-2	TRBV10-3	TGTGCCATCAGTGCGTCGGTGGACTGGAACACCGGGGAGCTGTTTTTT	CAISASVDWNTGELFF
.	TRBD2	TRBJ2-1	TRBV4-2	TGTGCCAGCAGCCAACAACTAGCGACCAATTACAATGAGCAGTTCTTC	CASSQQLATNYNEQFF
.	TRBD1	TRBJ2-7	TRBV5-1	TGCGCCAGCAGTGCGGACAGGCACTACGAGCAGTACTTC	CASSADRHYEQYF
.	.	TRBJ1-1	TRBV4-1	TGCGCCAGCAGCCAAGACAGTTCTATCATGAACACTGAAGCTTTCTTT	CASSQDSSIMNTEAFF
few	.	TRBJ2-1	TRBV7-2	TGTGCCAGCAGCTTAGCGGGGAGGCCTGAGCAGTTCTTC	CASSLAGRPEQFF
.	TRBD1	TRBJ2-3	TRBV2	TGTGCCGGCACTCTAAACGGACAGGACACAGATACGCAGTATTTT	CAGTLNGQDTDTQYF